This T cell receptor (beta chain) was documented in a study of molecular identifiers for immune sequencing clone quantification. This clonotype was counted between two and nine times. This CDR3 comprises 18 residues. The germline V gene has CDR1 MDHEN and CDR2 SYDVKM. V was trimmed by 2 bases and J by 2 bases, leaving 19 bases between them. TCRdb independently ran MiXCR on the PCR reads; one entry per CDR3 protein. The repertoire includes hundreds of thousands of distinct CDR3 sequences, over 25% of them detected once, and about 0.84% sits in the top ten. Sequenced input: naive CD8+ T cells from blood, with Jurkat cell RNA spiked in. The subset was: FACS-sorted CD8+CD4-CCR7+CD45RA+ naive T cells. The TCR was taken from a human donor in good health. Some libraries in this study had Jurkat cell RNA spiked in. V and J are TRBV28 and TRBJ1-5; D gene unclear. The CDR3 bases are TGTGCCAGCAGTTTAGGAATGTGGGTAAGCGGGGGCAATCAGCCCCAGCATTTT. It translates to CASSLGMWVSGGNQPQHF.